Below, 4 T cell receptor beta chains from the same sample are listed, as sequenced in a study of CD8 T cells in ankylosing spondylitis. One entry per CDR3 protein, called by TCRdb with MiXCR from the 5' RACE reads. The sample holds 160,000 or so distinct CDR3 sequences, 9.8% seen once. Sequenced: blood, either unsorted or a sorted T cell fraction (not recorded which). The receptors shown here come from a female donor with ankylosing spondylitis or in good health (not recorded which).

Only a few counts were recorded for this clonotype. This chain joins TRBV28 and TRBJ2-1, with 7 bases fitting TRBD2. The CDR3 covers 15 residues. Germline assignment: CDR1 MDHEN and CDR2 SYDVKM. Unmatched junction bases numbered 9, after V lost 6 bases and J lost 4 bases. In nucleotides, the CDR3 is TGTGCCAGCAGAACCCCTCTAGCGGTTTACAATGAGCAGTTCTTC. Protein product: CASRTPLAVYNEQFF. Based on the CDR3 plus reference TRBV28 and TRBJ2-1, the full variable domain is DVKVTQSSRYLVKRTGEKVFLECVQDMDHENMFWYRQDPGLGLRLIYFSYDVKMKEKGDIPEGYSVSREKKERFSLILESASTNQTSMYLCASRTPLAVYNEQFFGPGTRLTVL.

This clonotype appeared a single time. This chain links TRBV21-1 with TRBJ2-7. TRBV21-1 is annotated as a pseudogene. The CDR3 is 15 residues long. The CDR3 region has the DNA TGTGCCAGCAGCAATCTATTTAAGCGAGCCTACGAGCAGTACTTC. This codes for CASSNLFKRAYEQYF.

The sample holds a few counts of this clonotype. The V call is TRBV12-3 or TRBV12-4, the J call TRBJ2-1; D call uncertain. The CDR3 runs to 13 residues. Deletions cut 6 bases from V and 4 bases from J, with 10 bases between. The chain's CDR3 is CASSPTQYNEQFF. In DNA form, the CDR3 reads TGTGCCAGCAGCCCTACCCAGTACAATGAGCAGTTCTTC.

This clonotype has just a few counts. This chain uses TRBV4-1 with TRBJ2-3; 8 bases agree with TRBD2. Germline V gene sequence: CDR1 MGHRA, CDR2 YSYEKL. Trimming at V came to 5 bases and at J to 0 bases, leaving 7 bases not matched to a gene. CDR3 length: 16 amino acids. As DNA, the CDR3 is TGCGCCAGCAGCACCGCTAGCGGGTCCAGCACAGATACGCAGTATTTT. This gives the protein CASSTASGSSTDTQYF.